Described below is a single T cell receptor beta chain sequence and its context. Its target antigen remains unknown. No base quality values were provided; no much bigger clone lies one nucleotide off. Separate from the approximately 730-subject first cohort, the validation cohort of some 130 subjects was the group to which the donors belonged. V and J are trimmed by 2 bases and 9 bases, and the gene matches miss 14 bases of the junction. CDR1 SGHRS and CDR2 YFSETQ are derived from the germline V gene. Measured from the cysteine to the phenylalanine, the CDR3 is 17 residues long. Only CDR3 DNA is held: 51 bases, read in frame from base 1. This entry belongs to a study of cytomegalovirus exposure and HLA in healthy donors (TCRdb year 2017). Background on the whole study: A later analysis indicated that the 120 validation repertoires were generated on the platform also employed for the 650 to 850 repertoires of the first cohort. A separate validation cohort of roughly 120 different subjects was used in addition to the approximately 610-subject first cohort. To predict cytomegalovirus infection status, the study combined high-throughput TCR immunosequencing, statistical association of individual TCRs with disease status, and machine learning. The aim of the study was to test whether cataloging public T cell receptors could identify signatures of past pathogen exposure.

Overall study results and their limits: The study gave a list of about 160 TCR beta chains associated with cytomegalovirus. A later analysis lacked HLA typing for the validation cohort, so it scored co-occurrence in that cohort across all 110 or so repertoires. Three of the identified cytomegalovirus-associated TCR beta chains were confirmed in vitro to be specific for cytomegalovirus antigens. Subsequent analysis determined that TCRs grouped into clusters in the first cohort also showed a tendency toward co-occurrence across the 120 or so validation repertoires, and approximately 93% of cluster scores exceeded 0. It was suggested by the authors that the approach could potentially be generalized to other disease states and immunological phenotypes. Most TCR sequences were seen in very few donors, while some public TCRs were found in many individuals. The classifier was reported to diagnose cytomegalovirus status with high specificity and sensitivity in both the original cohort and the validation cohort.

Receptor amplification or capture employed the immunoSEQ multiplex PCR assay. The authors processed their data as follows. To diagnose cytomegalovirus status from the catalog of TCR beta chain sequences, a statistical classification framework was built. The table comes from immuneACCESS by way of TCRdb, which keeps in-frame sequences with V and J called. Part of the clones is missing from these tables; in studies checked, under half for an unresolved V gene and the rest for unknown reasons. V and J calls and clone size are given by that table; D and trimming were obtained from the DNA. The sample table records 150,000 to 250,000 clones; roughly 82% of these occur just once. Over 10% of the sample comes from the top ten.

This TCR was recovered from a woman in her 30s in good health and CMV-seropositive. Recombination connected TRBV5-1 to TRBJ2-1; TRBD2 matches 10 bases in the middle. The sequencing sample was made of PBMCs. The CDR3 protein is CASSFFSSGSWVGEQFF. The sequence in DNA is TGCGCCAGCAGCTTTTTCTCTAGCGGGAGTTGGGTAGGTGAGCAGTTCTTC.